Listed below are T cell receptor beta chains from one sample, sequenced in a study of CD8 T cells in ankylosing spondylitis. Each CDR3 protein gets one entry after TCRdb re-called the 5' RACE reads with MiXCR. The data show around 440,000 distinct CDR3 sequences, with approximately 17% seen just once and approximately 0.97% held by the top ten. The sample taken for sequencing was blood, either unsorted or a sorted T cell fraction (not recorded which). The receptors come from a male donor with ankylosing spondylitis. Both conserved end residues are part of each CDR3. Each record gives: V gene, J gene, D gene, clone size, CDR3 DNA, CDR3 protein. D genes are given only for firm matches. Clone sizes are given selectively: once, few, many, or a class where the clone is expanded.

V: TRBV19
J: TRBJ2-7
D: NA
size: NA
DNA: TGTGCCAGTAGTATTACCCGGACAGCCTACGAGCAGTACTTC
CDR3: CASSITRTAYEQYF

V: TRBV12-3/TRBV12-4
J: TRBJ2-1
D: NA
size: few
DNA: TGTGCCAGCAGTTTCCGACTAGGGGATGAGCAGTTCTTC
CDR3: CASSFRLGDEQFF

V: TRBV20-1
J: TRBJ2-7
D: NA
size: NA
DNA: TGCAGTGCTGAGACAGGTCCCTACGAGCAGTACTTC
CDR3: CSAETGPYEQYF

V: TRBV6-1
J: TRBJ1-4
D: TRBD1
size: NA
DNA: TGTGCCAGCAGCCCGGGACAGGGTGATGAAAAACTGTTTTTT
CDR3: CASSPGQGDEKLFF

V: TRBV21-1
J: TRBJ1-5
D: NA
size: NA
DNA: TGTGCCAGCAACCTAGACAGGGCATCTCAGCCCCAGCATTTT
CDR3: CASNLDRASQPQHF

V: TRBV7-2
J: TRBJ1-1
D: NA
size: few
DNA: TGTGCCAGCAGCGTGCGGGGGGAGAACACTGAAGCTTTCTTT
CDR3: CASSVRGENTEAFF

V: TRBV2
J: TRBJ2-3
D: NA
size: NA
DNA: TGTGCCAGCACCCTACGGGCGGACGGAGATACGCAGTATTTT
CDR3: CASTLRADGDTQYF

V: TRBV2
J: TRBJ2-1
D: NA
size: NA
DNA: TGTGCCAGCAGGCATAAAGGACAAAGCTCCTACAATGAGCAGTTCTTC
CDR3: CASRHKGQSSYNEQFF

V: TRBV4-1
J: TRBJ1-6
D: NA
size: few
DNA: TGCGCCAGCAGCCCGACGCGGGGTTCGGGAGGTTCACCCCTCCACTTT
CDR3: CASSPTRGSGGSPLHF

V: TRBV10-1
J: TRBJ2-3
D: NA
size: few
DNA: TGCGCCAGCAGTGAGTCGCTGGGGGATACGCAGTATTTT
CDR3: CASSESLGDTQYF

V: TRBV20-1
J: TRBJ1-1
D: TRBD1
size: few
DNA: TGCAGTGCTAGAGACAGGGGGCCCACTGAAGCTTTCTTT
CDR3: CSARDRGPTEAFF

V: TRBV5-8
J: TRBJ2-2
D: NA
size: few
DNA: TGTGCCAGCAGGAAGGAAGGGGGAGAGTCCACCGGGGAGCTGTTTTTT
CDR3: CASRKEGGESTGELFF

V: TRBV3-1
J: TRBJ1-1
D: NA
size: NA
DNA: TGTGCCAGCAGCCCCCAGACGCCGAACACTGAAGCTTTCTTT
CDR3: CASSPQTPNTEAFF

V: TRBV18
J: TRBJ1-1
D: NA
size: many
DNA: TGTGCCAGCTCACCCGACCTCCCAGGGACCGCTGAAGCTTTCTTT
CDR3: CASSPDLPGTAEAFF

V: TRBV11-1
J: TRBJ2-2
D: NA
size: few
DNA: TGTGCCAGCAGCTTAGCCCCTACCCGGGACACGAACACCGGGGAGCTGTTTTTT
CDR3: CASSLAPTRDTNTGELFF

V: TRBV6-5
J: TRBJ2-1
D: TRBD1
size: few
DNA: TGTGCCAGCACCCCACCAGGGGGTGAGCAGTTCTTC
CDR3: CASTPPGGEQFF

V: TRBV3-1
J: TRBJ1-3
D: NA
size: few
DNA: TGTGCCAGCAGCCAAGATTACGGCTCTGGAAACACCATATATTTT
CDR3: CASSQDYGSGNTIYF

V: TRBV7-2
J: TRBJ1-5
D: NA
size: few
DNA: TGTGCCAGCAGCTTAGAGGGGCCGGGAACAAATCAGCCCCAGCATTTT
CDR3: CASSLEGPGTNQPQHF

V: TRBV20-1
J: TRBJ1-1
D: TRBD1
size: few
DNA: TGCAGCCGTCCTGTACAGGGGAGGGGGAACACTGAAGCTTTCTTT
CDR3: CSRPVQGRGNTEAFF

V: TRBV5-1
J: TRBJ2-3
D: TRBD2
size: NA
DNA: TGCGCCAGCAGCCAAGGACTAGCGGGAGTGTCAGATACGCAGTATTTT
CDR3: CASSQGLAGVSDTQYF

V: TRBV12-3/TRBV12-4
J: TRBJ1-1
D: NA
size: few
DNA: TGTGCCAGCAGTTTAGGGCAGGGGATAACTGAAGCTTTCTTT
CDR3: CASSLGQGITEAFF

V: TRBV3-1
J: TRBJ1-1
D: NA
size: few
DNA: TGTGCCAGCAGCCAAGGCAGAGTCCCGAACACTGAAGCTTTCTTT
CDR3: CASSQGRVPNTEAFF

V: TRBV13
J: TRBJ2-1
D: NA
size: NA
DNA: TGTGCCAGCAGCCCACCCAAGGGGGAAGGCTCCTACAATGAGCAGTTCTTC
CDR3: CASSPPKGEGSYNEQFF

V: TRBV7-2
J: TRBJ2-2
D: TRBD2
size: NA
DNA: TGTGCCAGCAGCTTACAGGCTTGGGGGGGAGATACCGGGGAGCTGTTTTTT
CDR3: CASSLQAWGGDTGELFF

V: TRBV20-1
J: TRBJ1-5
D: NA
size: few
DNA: TGCAGTGCTAGTGGGGCAGGGGAAGGGGTGGAGAATCAGCCCCAGCATTTT
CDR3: CSASGAGEGVENQPQHF

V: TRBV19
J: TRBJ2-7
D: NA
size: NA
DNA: TGTGCCTGTGCGGCGGGAGGGACAGGCGAGCAGTACTTC
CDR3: CACAAGGTGEQYF